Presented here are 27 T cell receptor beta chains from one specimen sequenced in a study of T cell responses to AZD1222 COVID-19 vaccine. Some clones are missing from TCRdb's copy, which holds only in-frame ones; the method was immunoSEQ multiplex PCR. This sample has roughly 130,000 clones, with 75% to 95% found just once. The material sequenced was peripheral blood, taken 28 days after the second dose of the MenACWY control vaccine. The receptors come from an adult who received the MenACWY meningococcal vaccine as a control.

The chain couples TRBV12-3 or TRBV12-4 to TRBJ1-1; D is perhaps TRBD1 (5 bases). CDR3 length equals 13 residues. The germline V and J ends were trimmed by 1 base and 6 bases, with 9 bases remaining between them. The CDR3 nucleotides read TGTGCCAGCAGTTTAGATGCGGGGGCTGAAGCTTTCTTT. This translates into CASSLDAGAEAFF.

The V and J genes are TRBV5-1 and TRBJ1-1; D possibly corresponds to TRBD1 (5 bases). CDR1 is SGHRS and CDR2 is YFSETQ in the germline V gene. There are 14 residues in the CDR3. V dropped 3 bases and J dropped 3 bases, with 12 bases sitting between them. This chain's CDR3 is CASSSGTDYTEAFF. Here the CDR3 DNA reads TGCGCCAGCAGCTCTGGGACTGATTACACTGAAGCTTTCTTT.

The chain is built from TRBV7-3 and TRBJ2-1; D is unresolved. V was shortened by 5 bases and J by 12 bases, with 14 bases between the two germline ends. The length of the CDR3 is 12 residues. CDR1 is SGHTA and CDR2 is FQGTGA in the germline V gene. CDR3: CASSPGSGLQFF. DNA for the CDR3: TGTGCCAGCAGCCCAGGTAGTGGGTTGCAGTTCTTC.

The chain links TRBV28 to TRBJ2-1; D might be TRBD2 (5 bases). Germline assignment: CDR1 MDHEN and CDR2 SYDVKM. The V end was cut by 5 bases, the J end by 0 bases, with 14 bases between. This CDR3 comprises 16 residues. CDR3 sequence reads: CASSPAGENSYNEQFF. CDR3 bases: TGTGCCAGCAGTCCCGCCGGGGAAAACTCCTACAATGAGCAGTTCTTC.

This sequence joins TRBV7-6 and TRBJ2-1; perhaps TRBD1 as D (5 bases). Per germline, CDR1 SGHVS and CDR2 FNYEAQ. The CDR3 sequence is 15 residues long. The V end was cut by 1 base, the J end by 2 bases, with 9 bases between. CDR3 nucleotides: TGTGCCAGCAGCTTAGGCAGGGCACCCTACAATGAGCAGTTCTTC. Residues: CASSLGRAPYNEQFF.

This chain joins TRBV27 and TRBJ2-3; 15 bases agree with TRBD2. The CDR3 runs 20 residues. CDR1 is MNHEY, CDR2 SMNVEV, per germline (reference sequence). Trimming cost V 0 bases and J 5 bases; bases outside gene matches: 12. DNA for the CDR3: TGTGCCAGCAGTTTATCGCCGGGACTAGCGGGAGGTGGAGCACAAGATACGCAGTATTTT. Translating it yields CASSLSPGLAGGGAQDTQYF.

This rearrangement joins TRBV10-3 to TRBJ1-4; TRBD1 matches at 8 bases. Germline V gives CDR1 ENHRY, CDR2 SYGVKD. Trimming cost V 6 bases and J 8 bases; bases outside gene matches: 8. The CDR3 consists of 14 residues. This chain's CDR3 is CAISTQGASEKLFF. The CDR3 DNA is TGTGCCATCAGCACCCAGGGGGCTAGCGAAAAACTGTTTTTT.

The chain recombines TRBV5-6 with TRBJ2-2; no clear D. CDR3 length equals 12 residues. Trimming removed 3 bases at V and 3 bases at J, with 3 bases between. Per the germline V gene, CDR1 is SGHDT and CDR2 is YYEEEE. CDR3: CASSSYTGELFF. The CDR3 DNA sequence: TGTGCCAGCAGCTCTTACACCGGGGAGCTGTTTTTT.

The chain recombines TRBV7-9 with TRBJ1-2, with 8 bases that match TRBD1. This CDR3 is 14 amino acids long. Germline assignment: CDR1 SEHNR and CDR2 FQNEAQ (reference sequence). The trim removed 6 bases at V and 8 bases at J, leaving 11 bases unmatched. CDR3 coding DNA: TGTGCCAGCAGTTACGGACAGGGATTGATGGGCTACACCTTC. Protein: CASSYGQGLMGYTF.

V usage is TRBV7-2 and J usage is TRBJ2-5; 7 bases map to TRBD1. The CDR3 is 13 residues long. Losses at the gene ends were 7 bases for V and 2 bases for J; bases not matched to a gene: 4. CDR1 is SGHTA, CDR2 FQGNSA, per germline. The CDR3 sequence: CASTRDRQETQYF. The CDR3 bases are TGTGCCAGCACCCGGGACAGACAAGAGACCCAGTACTTC.

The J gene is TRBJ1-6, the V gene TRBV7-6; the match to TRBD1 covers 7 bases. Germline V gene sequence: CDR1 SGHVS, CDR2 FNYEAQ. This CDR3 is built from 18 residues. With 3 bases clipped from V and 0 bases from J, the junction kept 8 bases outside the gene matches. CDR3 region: CASSLGQHLSSYNSPLHF. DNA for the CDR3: TGTGCCAGCAGCTTGGGACAGCACCTAAGCTCCTATAATTCACCCCTCCACTTT.

The CDR3 nucleotides read TGTGCCAGCAGCCTCCCGGGAGGGGTGGGATTGGCAGATACGCAGTATTTT. Translation gives CASSLPGGVGLADTQYF. This chain uses TRBV4-2 with TRBJ2-3; 8 bases are shared with TRBD2. CDR1 is LGHNA, CDR2 YNFKEQ, per germline. This CDR3 spans 17 amino acids. The trim removed 4 bases at V and 4 bases at J, leaving 13 bases unmatched.

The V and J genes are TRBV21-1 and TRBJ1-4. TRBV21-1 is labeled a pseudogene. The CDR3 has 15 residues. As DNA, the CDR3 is TGTGCCAGCAGCCTCGGGGGGGAGAAGGATGAAAAACTGTTTTTT. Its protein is CASSLGGEKDEKLFF.

In DNA form, the CDR3 reads TGCGCCAGCAGTCAACGGGACAAAACCTACGAGCAGTACTTC. It is translated as CASSQRDKTYEQYF. The chain employs TRBV23-1 and TRBJ2-7; a possible D gene is TRBD1 (6 bases). TRBV23-1 is filed as an ORF, its function uncertain. The V gene lost 2 bases and the J gene lost 2 bases, with 10 bases spanning the gap. The CDR3 is 14 residues long.

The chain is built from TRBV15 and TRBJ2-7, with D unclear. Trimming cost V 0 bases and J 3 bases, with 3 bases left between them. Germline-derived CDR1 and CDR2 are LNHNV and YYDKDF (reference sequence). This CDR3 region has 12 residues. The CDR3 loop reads CATSRDYYEQYF. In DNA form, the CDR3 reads TGTGCCACCAGCAGAGATTACTACGAGCAGTACTTC.

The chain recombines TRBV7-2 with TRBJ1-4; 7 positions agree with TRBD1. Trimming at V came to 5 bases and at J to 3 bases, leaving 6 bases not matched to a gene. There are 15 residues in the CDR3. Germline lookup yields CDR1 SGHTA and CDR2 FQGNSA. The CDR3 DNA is TGTGCCAGCAGCCCAGCCGGGACAGCTAATGAAAAACTGTTTTTT. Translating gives CASSPAGTANEKLFF.

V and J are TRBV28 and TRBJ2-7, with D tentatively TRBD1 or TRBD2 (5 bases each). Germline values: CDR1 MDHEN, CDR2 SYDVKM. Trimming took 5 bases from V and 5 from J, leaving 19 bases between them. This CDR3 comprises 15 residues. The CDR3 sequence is CASSPPGRVVDEQYF. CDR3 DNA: TGTGCCAGCAGTCCCCCGGGGCGCGTCGTGGACGAGCAGTACTTC. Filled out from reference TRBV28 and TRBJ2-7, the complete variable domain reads DVKVTQSSRYLVKRTGEKVFLECVQDMDHENMFWYRQDPGLGLRLIYFSYDVKMKEKGDIPEGYSVSREKKERFSLILESASTNQTSMYLCASSPPGRVVDEQYFGPGTRLTVT.

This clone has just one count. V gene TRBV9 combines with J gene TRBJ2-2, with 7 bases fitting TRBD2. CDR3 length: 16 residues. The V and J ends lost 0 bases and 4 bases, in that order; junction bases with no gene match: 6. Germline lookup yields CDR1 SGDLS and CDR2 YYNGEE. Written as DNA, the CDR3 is TGTGCCAGCAGCGTAGGCGGGAGTGGCCCCACCGGGGAGCTGTTTTTT. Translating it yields CASSVGGSGPTGELFF.

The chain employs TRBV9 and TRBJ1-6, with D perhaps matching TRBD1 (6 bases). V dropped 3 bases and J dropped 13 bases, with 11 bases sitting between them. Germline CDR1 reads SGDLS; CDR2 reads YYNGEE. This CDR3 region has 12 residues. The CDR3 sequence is CASSADSAPLHF. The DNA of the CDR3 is TGTGCCAGCAGCGCGGACAGTGCCCCCCTCCACTTT.

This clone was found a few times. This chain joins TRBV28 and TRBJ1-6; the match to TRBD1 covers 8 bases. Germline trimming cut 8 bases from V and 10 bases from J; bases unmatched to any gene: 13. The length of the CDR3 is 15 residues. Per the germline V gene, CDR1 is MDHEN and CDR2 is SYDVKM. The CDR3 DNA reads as TGTGCCAGCGGGCCCCCAGGACAGGGAGGGTCACCCCTCCACTTT. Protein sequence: CASGPPGQGGSPLHF.

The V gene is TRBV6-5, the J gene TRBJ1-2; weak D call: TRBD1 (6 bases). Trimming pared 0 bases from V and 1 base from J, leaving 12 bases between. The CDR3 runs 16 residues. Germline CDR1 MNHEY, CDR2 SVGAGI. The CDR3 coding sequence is TGTGCCAGCAGTTACTCGAGGGGGGTTGGTAACTATGGCTACACCTTC. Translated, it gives CASSYSRGVGNYGYTF.

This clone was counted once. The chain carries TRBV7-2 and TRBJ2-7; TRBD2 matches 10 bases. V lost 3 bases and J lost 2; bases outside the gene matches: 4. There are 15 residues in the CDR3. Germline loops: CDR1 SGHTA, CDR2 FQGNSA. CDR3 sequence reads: CASSFKAGGPYEQYF. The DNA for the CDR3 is TGTGCCAGCAGCTTCAAAGCGGGGGGGCCCTACGAGCAGTACTTC.

The CDR3 protein is CASSLDTSNYGYTF. In DNA form, the CDR3 reads TGTGCCAGCAGTTTAGACACTTCTAACTATGGCTACACCTTC. The V and J genes are TRBV6-5 and TRBJ1-2, with D unresolved. Trimming shortened V by 4 bases and J by 0 bases, and 9 bases separated the two germline ends. Germline lookup yields CDR1 MNHEY and CDR2 SVGAGI. The CDR3 spans 14 residues.

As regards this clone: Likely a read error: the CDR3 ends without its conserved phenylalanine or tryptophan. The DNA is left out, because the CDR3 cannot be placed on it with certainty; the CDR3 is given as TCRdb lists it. CDR3 amino acids: CASSRTTATSL. The genes are TRBV5-8 and TRBJ2-7; the table's D call, TRBD2, was not checked against the DNA. Germline CDR1 reads SGHTS; CDR2 reads YDEGEE. The CDR3 length equals 11 residues, ends included.

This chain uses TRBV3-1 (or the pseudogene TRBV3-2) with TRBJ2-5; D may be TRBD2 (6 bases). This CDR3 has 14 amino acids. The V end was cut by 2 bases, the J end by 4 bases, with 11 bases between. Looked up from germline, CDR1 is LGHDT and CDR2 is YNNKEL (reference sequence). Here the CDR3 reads CASSQMGGSETQYF. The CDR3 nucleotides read TGTGCCAGCAGCCAAATGGGAGGTTCAGAGACCCAGTACTTC.

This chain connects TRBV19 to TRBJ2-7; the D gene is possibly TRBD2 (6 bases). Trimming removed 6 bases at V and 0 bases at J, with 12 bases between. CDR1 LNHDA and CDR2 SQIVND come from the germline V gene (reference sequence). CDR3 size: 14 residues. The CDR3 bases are TGTGCCAGTAGCTCCGGGGGTCGCTCCTACGAGCAGTACTTC. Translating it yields CASSSGGRSYEQYF. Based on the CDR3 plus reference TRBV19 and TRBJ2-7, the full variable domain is DGGITQSPKYLFRKEGQNVTLSCEQNLNHDAMYWYRQDPGQGLRLIYYSQIVNDFQKGDIAEGYSVSREKKESFPLTVTSAQKNPTAFYLCASSSGGRSYEQYFGPGTRLTVT.

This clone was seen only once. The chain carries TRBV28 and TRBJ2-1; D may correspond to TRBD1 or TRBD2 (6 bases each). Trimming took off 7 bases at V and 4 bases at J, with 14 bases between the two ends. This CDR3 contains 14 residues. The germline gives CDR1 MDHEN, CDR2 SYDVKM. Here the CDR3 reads CASTGANNYNEQFF. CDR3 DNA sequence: TGTGCCAGCACGGGGGCCAACAATTACAATGAGCAGTTCTTC.